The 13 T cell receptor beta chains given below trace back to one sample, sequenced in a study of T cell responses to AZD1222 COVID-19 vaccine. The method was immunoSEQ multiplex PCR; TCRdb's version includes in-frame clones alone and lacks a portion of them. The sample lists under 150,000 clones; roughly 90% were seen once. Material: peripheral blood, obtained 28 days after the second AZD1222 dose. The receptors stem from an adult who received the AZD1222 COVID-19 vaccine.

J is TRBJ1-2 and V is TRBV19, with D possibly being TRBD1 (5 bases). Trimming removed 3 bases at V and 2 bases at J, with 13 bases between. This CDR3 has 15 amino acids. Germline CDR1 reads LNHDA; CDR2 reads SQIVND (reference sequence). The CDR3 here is CASSMGFGANYGYTF. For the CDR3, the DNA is TGTGCCAGTAGTATGGGTTTTGGGGCAAACTATGGCTACACCTTC.

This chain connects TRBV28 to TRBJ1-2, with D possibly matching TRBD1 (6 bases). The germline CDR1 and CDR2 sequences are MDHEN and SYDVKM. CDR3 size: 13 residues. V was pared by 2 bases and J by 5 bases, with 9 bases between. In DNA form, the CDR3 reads TGTGCCAGCAGTTTACAGGGGCTTTATGGCTACACCTTC. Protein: CASSLQGLYGYTF.

This CDR3 is CSVTRWTGENEQFF. The CDR3 coding sequence is TGCAGCGTTACCCGCTGGACAGGGGAAAATGAGCAGTTCTTC. This chain joins TRBV29-1 and TRBJ2-1, with 9 bases fitting TRBD1. The germline V gene has CDR1 SQVTM and CDR2 ANQGSEA. The V and J ends lost 5 bases and 7 bases, in that order; junction bases with no gene match: 9. The CDR3 length is 14 residues.

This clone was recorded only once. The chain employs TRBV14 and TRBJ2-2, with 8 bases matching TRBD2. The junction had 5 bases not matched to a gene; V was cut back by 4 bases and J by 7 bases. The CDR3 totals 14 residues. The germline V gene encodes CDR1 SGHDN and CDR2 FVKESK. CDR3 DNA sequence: TGTGCCAGCAGCCCTTGGACTAGCCACGGGGAGCTGTTTTTT. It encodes CASSPWTSHGELFF.

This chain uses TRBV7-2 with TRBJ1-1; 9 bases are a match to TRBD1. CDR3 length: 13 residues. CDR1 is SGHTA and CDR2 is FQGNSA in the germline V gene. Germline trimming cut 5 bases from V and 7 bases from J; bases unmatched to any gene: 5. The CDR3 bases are TGTGCCAGCAGCAGGGGACAGGGTGATGAAGCTTTCTTT. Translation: CASSRGQGDEAFF.

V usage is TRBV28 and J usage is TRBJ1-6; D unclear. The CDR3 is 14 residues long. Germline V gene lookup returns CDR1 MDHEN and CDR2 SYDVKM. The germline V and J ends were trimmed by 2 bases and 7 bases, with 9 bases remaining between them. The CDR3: CASSLRTENSPLHF. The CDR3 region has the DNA TGTGCCAGCAGTTTACGTACGGAAAATTCACCCCTCCACTTT. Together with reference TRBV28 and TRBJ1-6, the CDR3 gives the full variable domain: DVKVTQSSRYLVKRTGEKVFLECVQDMDHENMFWYRQDPGLGLRLIYFSYDVKMKEKGDIPEGYSVSREKKERFSLILESASTNQTSMYLCASSLRTENSPLHFGNGTRLTVT.

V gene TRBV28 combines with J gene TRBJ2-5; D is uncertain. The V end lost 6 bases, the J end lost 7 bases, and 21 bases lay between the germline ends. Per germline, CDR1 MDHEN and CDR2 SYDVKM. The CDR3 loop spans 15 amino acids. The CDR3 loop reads CASRANLGLASTQYF. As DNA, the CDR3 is TGTGCCAGCAGAGCTAATTTGGGTTTGGCTTCGACCCAGTACTTC.

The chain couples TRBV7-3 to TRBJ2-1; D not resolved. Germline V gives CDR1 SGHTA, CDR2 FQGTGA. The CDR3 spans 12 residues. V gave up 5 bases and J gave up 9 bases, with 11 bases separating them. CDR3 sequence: CASSKNWGEQFF. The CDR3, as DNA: TGTGCCAGCAGCAAGAACTGGGGTGAGCAGTTCTTC.

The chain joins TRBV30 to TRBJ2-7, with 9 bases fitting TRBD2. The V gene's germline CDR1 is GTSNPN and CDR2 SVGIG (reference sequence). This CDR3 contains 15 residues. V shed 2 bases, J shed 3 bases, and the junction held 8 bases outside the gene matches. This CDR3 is CAWSQRTSAIYEQYF. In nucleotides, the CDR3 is TGTGCCTGGAGTCAAAGGACTAGCGCGATCTACGAGCAGTACTTC.

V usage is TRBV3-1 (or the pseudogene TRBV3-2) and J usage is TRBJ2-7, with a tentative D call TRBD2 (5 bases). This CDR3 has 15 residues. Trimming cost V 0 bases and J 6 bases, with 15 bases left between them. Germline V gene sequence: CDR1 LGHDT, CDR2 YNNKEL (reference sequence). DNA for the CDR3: TGTGCCAGCAGCCAAGATTTGGGGAGCTCCGTCGAGCAGTACTTC. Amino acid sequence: CASSQDLGSSVEQYF.

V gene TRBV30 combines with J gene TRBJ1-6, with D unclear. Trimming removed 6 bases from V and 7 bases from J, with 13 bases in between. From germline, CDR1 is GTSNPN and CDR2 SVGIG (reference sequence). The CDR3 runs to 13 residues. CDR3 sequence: CACELGWNSPLHF. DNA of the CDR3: TGTGCCTGCGAACTGGGCTGGAATTCACCCCTCCACTTT.

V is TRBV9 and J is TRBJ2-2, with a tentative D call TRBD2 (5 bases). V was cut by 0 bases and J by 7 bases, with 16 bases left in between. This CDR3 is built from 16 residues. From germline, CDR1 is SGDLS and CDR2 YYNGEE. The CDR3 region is CASSVGSSFEGGELFF. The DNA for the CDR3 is TGTGCCAGCAGCGTAGGAAGCTCGTTTGAGGGCGGGGAGCTGTTTTTT. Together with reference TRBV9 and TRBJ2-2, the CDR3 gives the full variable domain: DSGVTQTPKHLITATGQRVTLRCSPRSGDLSVYWYQQSLDQGLQFLIQYYNGEERAKGNILERFSAQQFPDLHSELNLSSLELGDSALYFCASSVGSSFEGGELFFGEGSRLTVL.

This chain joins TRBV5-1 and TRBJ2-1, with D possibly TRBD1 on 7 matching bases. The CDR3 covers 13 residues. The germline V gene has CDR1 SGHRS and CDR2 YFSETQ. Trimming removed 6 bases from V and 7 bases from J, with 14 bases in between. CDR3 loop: CASTLSGGNEQFF. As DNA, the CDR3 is TGCGCCAGCACGCTTTCAGGGGGGAATGAGCAGTTCTTC. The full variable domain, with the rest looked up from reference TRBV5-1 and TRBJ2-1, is KAGVTQTPRYLIKTRGQQVTLSCSPISGHRSVSWYQQTPGQGLQFLFEYFSETQRNKGNFPGRFSGRQFSNSRSEMNVSTLELGDSALYLCASTLSGGNEQFFGPGTRLTVL.